Described below is a single TCR beta chain sequence and its context. Only a few counts were recorded for this clone. The antigen it recognizes is unknown. No base qualities exist here, and no much larger clone lies one base off it. TCRbeta CDR3 regions were amplified from genomic DNA by means of the immunoSEQ Assay, a bias-controlled multiplex PCR. In the original analysis: The number of nucleated cells in each sample was estimated by amplification of reference gene primers within the assay. To quantify the absolute abundance of each unique TCRbeta CDR3 rearrangement, sequence reads were collapsed and filtered. For each sample, productive Simpson clonality was calculated by taking the square root of Simpson's diversity index across productive rearrangements. Not all clones reach the TCRdb copy of this immuneACCESS table, which keeps in-frame sequences only. Checked studies attribute under half of the gap to unresolved V genes and leave the rest unexplained. V and J calls and clone size are copied from that table; D and trimming were computed from the DNA. The sample yields approximately 450,000 clones; 85% to 90% were counted once. 4% to 5.5% of the sample goes to the ten largest clones.

This sample was included in a study of blood T cell repertoires in COVID-19 (dated by TCRdb to the early 2020s). Describing the broader study: Samples covering the acute and convalescent phases of COVID-19 were provided by collaborators in the United States, Italy and Spain. The samples were drawn from the first 160 participants of the ongoing ImmuneRACE study and from over a thousand subjects provided by 6 global collaborators. The dataset comprised deeply sampled blood TCRbeta repertoires from subjects exposed to, actively infected with, or recovered from COVID-19. The repertoires were released in a freely available public database meant as a resource for research on the immune response to SARS-CoV-2. Nearly every sample came with metadata listing a de-identified subject ID, COVID-19 status, age in years and sex. The prospective study material was composed of cDNA or gDNA derived from T cells, B-cell-depleted T cells, or PBMCs. Where available, HLA class I and class II types were obtained from metadata supplied by the sample provider rather than from assay-based typing. Points the paper makes about the study in general: How much clinical and demographic metadata was included differed by source and by participant, and the metadata was provided uncurated.

Each collaborating institution followed its own protocols to collect whole blood in K2EDTA tubes. For TCRbeta analysis, collaborators shipped samples in one of three forms: frozen whole blood, isolated PBMCs, or DNA extracted from either of those sample types. V gives up 1 base and J gives up 7 bases, and the segment between their germline ends measures 7 bases. Its CDR3 holds 13 amino acids, cysteine through phenylalanine. Just CDR3 DNA is preserved here, 39 bases in frame from base 1. The germline V gene specifies SGHAT as CDR1 and FQNNGV as CDR2. The V and J segments used are TRBV11-2 and TRBJ1-4; the D gene cannot be resolved reliably. This receptor was obtained from a woman aged 25-40 years with acute or convalescent COVID-19. Sequences were obtained from peripheral blood. CDR3 protein: CASSLVSIEKLFF. The DNA sequence reads TGTGCCAGCAGCTTAGTCAGTATTGAAAAACTGTTTTTT.